This T cell receptor (beta chain) was recorded in a study of response to subunit inactivated influenza vaccine. Broader study findings: It was the authors' suggestion that each seasonal influenza vaccination recruits few new T cells.

TCRdb itself ran the RT-PCR reads through MiXCR, one entry per CDR3 protein. Found here are fewer than 700,000 distinct CDR3 sequences, approximately 12% of them singletons; the top ten hold approximately 14%. The CDR3 runs 14 residues. CDR1 SEHNR and CDR2 FQNEAQ come from the germline V gene (reference sequence). V was clipped by 5 bases and J by 4 bases; unmatched bases: 5. In regard to this clonotype: Its target is not known.

Sequencing used PBMCs from blood, obtained roughly 47 days after vaccination. This TCR came from a man aged 45-60 years who received an inactivated influenza vaccine. This rearrangement joins TRBV7-9 to TRBJ2-3; 8 nucleotides match TRBD2. The CDR3 DNA follows: TGTGCCAGCAGCGACCTGACTAGCGCAGATACGCAGTATTTT. Translation: CASSDLTSADTQYF.